A single T cell receptor (beta chain) is shown here with its context. Antigen unknown. TCRdb re-derived calls from the 5' RACE reads in MiXCR, one entry per CDR3 protein. Among around 200,000 distinct CDR3 sequences listed, roughly 30% were seen once. This sample is part of a study of T-cell memory formation after mild COVID-19. Study as a whole: Each donor largely had its own TCR clusters. General study results and limits: For contracting clones, CD4+ ones sat mainly in CM and EM, CD8+ in EMRA.

The germline CDR1 and CDR2 sequences are MGHRA and YSYEKL. Trimming took off 3 bases at V and 6 bases at J, with 10 bases between the two ends. CDR3 length equals 13 residues. This chain uses TRBV4-1 with TRBJ2-3; no firm D call. This TCR came from an adult woman who had mild COVID-19 (a few samples of this study predate the infection). Cell type and time point are not known. Sequenced: PBMCs or a T cell subset sorted from them (not recorded which). CDR3 loop: CASSQASGDTQYF. DNA for the CDR3: TGCGCCAGCAGCCAGGCCTCCGGGGATACGCAGTATTTT.